The clone carrying this T cell receptor beta chain was seen a few times. The data derive from a study of T cells in Graves' hyperthyroidism and ophthalmopathy. About the study: Peripheral blood was collected at initial diagnosis, before any treatment.

Uncontrolled infections, other autoimmune diseases, pregnancy or lactation led to exclusion of patients. Thyroid ultrasound, orbital computed tomography, clinical symptoms, and serum thyroxine and TRAb underpinned diagnoses. RNA transcripts provided the source from which TCR beta CDR3 regions were amplified. When the TCR CDR3 underwent first-round RT-PCR, the HTBI primer set was used. Via MiXCR, TCRdb re-called the multiplex PCR reads, giving one row per CDR3 protein. The table lists 700,000 to 950,000 distinct CDR3 sequences, roughly a third of them singletons. The receptor comes from a woman aged 35 to 49 with Graves' hyperthyroidism. Sequencing was carried out using blood.

The CDR3 DNA follows: TGTGCCAGCAGCGTACGTCAGGGGGGGGTGAGGACTGAAGCTTTCTTT. Residues: CASSVRQGGVRTEAFF. The chain joins TRBV5-8 to TRBJ1-1; 7 nucleotides align to TRBD1. Losses at the gene ends were 4 bases for V and 5 bases for J; bases not matched to a gene: 14. Germline V gene sequence: CDR1 SGHTS, CDR2 YDEGEE. This CDR3 comprises 16 residues.